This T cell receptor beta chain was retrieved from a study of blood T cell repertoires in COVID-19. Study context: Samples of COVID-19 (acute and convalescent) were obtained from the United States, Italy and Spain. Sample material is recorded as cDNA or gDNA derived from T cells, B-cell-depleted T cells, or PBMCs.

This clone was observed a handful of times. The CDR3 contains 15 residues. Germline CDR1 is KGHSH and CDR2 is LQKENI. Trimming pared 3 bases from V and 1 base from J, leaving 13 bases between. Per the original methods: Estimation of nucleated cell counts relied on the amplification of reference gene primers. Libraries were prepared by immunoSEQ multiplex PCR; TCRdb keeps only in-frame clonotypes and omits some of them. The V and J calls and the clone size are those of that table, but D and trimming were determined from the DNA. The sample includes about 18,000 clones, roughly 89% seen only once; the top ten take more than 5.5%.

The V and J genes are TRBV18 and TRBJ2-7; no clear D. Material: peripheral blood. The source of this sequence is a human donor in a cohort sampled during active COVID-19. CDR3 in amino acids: CASSPLGVGSYEQYF. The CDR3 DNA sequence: TGTGCCAGCTCACCCCTAGGCGTCGGGTCCTACGAGCAGTACTTC.